The rows below give T cell receptor beta chains drawn from one sample of a study of siplizumab effects on memory and regulatory T cells. Sequenced by immunoSEQ multiplex PCR; TCRdb stores in-frame clones only, minus some. In the table there are approximately 20,000 clones, roughly 40% of which are singletons. The antigens these receptors bind are not known. Sequenced input: CFSE-low (dividing) CD4+ T cells sorted from an allogeneic mixed lymphocyte reaction. These TCRs come from a human donor in good health; the cells came from an allogeneic mixed lymphocyte reaction. Some clones in this sample may be carry-over from other donors' samples. The CDR3 runs from the conserved cysteine through the conserved F or W. The order of the fields is V gene, D gene, J gene, clone size, CDR3 DNA, CDR3 protein. D genes are given only for firm matches. Size is stated for part of the rows, as once, few or many counts, or as a class when the clone is expanded.

v_gene: TRBV15
d_gene: .
j_gene: TRBJ1-1
abundance: medium-sized
CDR3nt: TGTGCCACCAGCAGAGATACTGAGGCCACTGAAGCTTTCTTT
CDR3aa: CATSRDTEATEAFF

v_gene: TRBV19
d_gene: TRBD2
j_gene: TRBJ2-5
abundance: many
CDR3nt: TGTGCCAGTAGTATTAAGGGACTATTACTATCCTCGCGGGAGACCCAGTACTTC
CDR3aa: CASSIKGLLLSSRETQYF

v_gene: TRBV11-2
d_gene: .
j_gene: TRBJ2-3
abundance: .
CDR3nt: TGTGCCAGCAGCTTACTAGCAGATACGCAGTATTTT
CDR3aa: CASSLLADTQYF

v_gene: TRBV6-1
d_gene: .
j_gene: TRBJ2-7
abundance: few
CDR3nt: TGTGCCAGCAGTGAGGGGGTTACCTTCTACGAGCAGTACTTC
CDR3aa: CASSEGVTFYEQYF

v_gene: TRBV27
d_gene: .
j_gene: TRBJ2-7
abundance: .
CDR3nt: TGTGCCAGCAGTCGTGCAGGGACGGAGTACGAGCAGTACTTC
CDR3aa: CASSRAGTEYEQYF

v_gene: TRBV7-2
d_gene: .
j_gene: TRBJ2-3
abundance: many
CDR3nt: TGTGCCAGCAGCTTTTTTGGCGGTAGCACAGATACGCAGTATTTT
CDR3aa: CASSFFGGSTDTQYF

v_gene: TRBV7-9
d_gene: .
j_gene: TRBJ2-7
abundance: .
CDR3nt: TGTGCCAGCAGTCCAGAGGACTCCTACGAGCAGTACTTC
CDR3aa: CASSPEDSYEQYF

v_gene: TRBV19
d_gene: TRBD1
j_gene: TRBJ2-6
abundance: medium-sized
CDR3nt: TGTGCCAGTAGTAAGCCGACAGGGGTAATCTCTGGGGCCAACGTCCTGACTTTC
CDR3aa: CASSKPTGVISGANVLTF

v_gene: TRBV6-6
d_gene: .
j_gene: TRBJ1-2
abundance: .
CDR3nt: TGTGCCAGCAGTTACTCGGTTTTCGGGGATGGCTACACCTTC
CDR3aa: CASSYSVFGDGYTF

v_gene: TRBV6-1
d_gene: .
j_gene: TRBJ1-2
abundance: few
CDR3nt: TGTGCCAGCACTCTTCGGTGGGCAGGGTATGGCTACACCTTC
CDR3aa: CASTLRWAGYGYTF

v_gene: TRBV6-1
d_gene: TRBD1
j_gene: TRBJ1-1
abundance: .
CDR3nt: TGTGCCAGCAGTTGGGGACAGGGTCTGAACACTGAAGCTTTCTTT
CDR3aa: CASSWGQGLNTEAFF

v_gene: TRBV2
d_gene: .
j_gene: TRBJ1-1
abundance: few
CDR3nt: TGTGCCAGCAGTATCGACAGGAACACTGAAGCTTTCTTT
CDR3aa: CASSIDRNTEAFF